The rows below give T cell receptor beta chains drawn from one sample of a study of control samples from healthy donors and cancer patients. TCRdb's copy holds only in-frame clones and misses some; the assay was immunoSEQ multiplex PCR. The data contain about 69,000 clones, more than 80% of them singletons. Sequenced: PBMCs. The receptors originated from a woman aged 45-59 years with lung cancer. CDR3s include the opening cysteine and the closing phenylalanine or tryptophan. A clone size is listed for some rows: how often the clone was seen (once, few, many), or a class if it is expanded.

J gene: TRBJ2-3; clone size: NA; V gene: TRBV6-6; CDR3 protein: CASSGGGRGLWAQYF
J gene: TRBJ1-1; clone size: once; V gene: TRBV6-5; CDR3 protein: CASSKVNTEAFF
J gene: TRBJ2-7; clone size: NA; V gene: TRBV7-8; CDR3 protein: CASSLDGPYEQYF
J gene: TRBJ1-1; clone size: NA; V gene: TRBV11-3; CDR3 protein: CASSFLDGADTEAFF
J gene: TRBJ2-2; clone size: NA; V gene: TRBV10-2; CDR3 protein: CATPGGGELFF
J gene: TRBJ2-5; clone size: NA; V gene: TRBV11-2; CDR3 protein: CASSPNRGPPQETQYF
J gene: TRBJ2-2; clone size: NA; V gene: TRBV4-2; CDR3 protein: CASSQGLVTANTGELFF
J gene: TRBJ1-1; clone size: NA; V gene: TRBV19; CDR3 protein: CASGQRTGGGNTEAFF
J gene: TRBJ1-1; clone size: NA; V gene: TRBV9; CDR3 protein: CASSADRGTEAFF
J gene: TRBJ2-3; clone size: NA; V gene: TRBV19; CDR3 protein: CASTLGSTDTQYF
J gene: TRBJ1-2; clone size: NA; V gene: TRBV4-3; CDR3 protein: CASSQDRSMSVRGVYGYTF
J gene: TRBJ1-5; clone size: NA; V gene: TRBV7-2; CDR3 protein: CASSLGTGPNQPQHF
J gene: TRBJ2-3; clone size: few; V gene: TRBV24-1; CDR3 protein: CATSDGVAGERTDTQYF
J gene: TRBJ2-3; clone size: NA; V gene: TRBV12-5; CDR3 protein: CASGWGTGVADTQYF
J gene: TRBJ2-1; clone size: NA; V gene: TRBV27; CDR3 protein: CASSLYPIRGRSYNEQFF
J gene: TRBJ1-2; clone size: NA; V gene: TRBV9; CDR3 protein: CASSARDYPTNYGYTF
J gene: TRBJ1-5; clone size: few; V gene: TRBV19; CDR3 protein: CASRGGALNQPQHF
J gene: TRBJ2-1; clone size: NA; V gene: TRBV12-5; CDR3 protein: CASGIYGTVTYNEQFF
J gene: TRBJ2-7; clone size: NA; V gene: TRBV10-2; CDR3 protein: CASRPPVAYEQYF
J gene: TRBJ1-2; clone size: NA; V gene: TRBV30; CDR3 protein: CAWSPDSNYGYTF
J gene: TRBJ2-5; clone size: NA; V gene: TRBV27; CDR3 protein: CASSPWLGGGEETQYF
J gene: TRBJ1-5; clone size: few; V gene: TRBV6-5; CDR3 protein: CASSLGGLGQPQHF
J gene: TRBJ1-6; clone size: once; V gene: TRBV5-6; CDR3 protein: CASRRTGYNSPLHF
J gene: TRBJ2-5; clone size: once; V gene: TRBV7-9; CDR3 protein: CASNQNPGKQETQYF
J gene: TRBJ1-2; clone size: NA; V gene: TRBV7-2; CDR3 protein: CASSEEGGRGYTF
J gene: TRBJ2-3; clone size: NA; V gene: TRBV27; CDR3 protein: CASSSVLGAPTQYF
J gene: TRBJ1-2; clone size: NA; V gene: TRBV24-1; CDR3 protein: CATSDSGRLANYGYTF
J gene: TRBJ2-5; clone size: NA; V gene: TRBV10-3; CDR3 protein: CAISEVGGAYETQYF
J gene: TRBJ2-3; clone size: NA; V gene: TRBV7-2; CDR3 protein: CASSFGLAADTQYF
J gene: TRBJ1-4; clone size: NA; V gene: TRBV5-1; CDR3 protein: CASSLYGPGANEKLFF
J gene: TRBJ1-6; clone size: NA; V gene: TRBV21-1; CDR3 protein: CASSKDRGNSPLHF
J gene: TRBJ1-1; clone size: few; V gene: TRBV6-5; CDR3 protein: CASSRLGKTFF
J gene: TRBJ2-3; clone size: NA; V gene: TRBV5-1; CDR3 protein: CASSLGTGAGDTQYF
J gene: TRBJ1-2; clone size: NA; V gene: TRBV5-1; CDR3 protein: CASSLAAGSGYTF
J gene: TRBJ1-3; clone size: NA; V gene: TRBV2; CDR3 protein: CASRVGGSGNTIYF
J gene: TRBJ2-3; clone size: once; V gene: TRBV19; CDR3 protein: CASSSRTGGRGDTQYF
J gene: TRBJ2-7; clone size: once; V gene: TRBV15; CDR3 protein: CATSRDLKAPTLYAYEQYF
J gene: TRBJ1-1; clone size: NA; V gene: TRBV27; CDR3 protein: CASSLQGSDPEAFF
J gene: TRBJ2-3; clone size: NA; V gene: TRBV3-1/TRBV3-2; CDR3 protein: CASSRTLAGGRDIMDTQYF
J gene: TRBJ1-2; clone size: NA; V gene: TRBV6-5; CDR3 protein: CASSYRGQGAFYGYTF
J gene: TRBJ1-1; clone size: NA; V gene: TRBV6-5; CDR3 protein: CASRPLNTEAFF
J gene: TRBJ1-1; clone size: NA; V gene: TRBV9; CDR3 protein: CASSVSAGGKNTEAFF
J gene: TRBJ1-1; clone size: NA; V gene: TRBV7-9; CDR3 protein: CASSLSTEAFF
J gene: TRBJ1-1; clone size: NA; V gene: TRBV9; CDR3 protein: CASSSPGLGGTEAFF
J gene: TRBJ2-1; clone size: NA; V gene: TRBV5-1; CDR3 protein: CASSETGETYNEQFF
J gene: TRBJ1-2; clone size: NA; V gene: TRBV27; CDR3 protein: CASGQGGYRGYTF
J gene: TRBJ2-2; clone size: NA; V gene: TRBV6-5; CDR3 protein: CATSRDVNTGELFF
J gene: TRBJ1-1; clone size: NA; V gene: TRBV9; CDR3 protein: CASSVANAMNTEAFF
J gene: TRBJ1-5; clone size: NA; V gene: TRBV18; CDR3 protein: CASSPLKGQPQHF
J gene: TRBJ2-3; clone size: NA; V gene: TRBV19; CDR3 protein: CASSINPQGTDTQYF
J gene: TRBJ1-2; clone size: NA; V gene: TRBV2; CDR3 protein: CASSGGQGRAYGYTF
J gene: TRBJ2-5; clone size: NA; V gene: TRBV18; CDR3 protein: CASSPIQETQYF
J gene: TRBJ1-5; clone size: NA; V gene: TRBV7-2; CDR3 protein: CASSLVLGGLNQPQHF
J gene: TRBJ2-6; clone size: few; V gene: TRBV9; CDR3 protein: CASSAQSGANVLTF
J gene: TRBJ1-5; clone size: NA; V gene: TRBV6-2/TRBV6-3; CDR3 protein: CASSQRGQMSNQPQHF
J gene: TRBJ1-5; clone size: NA; V gene: TRBV24-1; CDR3 protein: CATSDHGQANQPQHF
J gene: TRBJ1-5; clone size: NA; V gene: TRBV3-1/TRBV3-2; CDR3 protein: CASSSVPGSSNQPQHF
J gene: TRBJ1-1; clone size: NA; V gene: TRBV10-3; CDR3 protein: CAISETEGAEAFF
J gene: TRBJ2-1; clone size: NA; V gene: TRBV7-9; CDR3 protein: CASSLQNEQFF
J gene: TRBJ1-4; clone size: NA; V gene: TRBV19; CDR3 protein: CASSPGVLNEKLFF